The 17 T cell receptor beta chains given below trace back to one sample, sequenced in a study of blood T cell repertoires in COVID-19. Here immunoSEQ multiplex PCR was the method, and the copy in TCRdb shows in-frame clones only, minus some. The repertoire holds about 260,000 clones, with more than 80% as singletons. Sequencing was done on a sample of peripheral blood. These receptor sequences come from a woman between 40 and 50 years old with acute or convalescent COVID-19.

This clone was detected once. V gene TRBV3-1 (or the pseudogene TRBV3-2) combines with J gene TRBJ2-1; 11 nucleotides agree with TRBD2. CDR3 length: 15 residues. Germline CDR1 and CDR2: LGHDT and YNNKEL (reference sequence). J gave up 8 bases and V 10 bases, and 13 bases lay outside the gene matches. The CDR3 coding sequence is TGTGCCACGCGCACTAGCGGGGGCCCAGGGGATGAGCAGTTCTTC. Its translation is CATRTSGGPGDEQFF.

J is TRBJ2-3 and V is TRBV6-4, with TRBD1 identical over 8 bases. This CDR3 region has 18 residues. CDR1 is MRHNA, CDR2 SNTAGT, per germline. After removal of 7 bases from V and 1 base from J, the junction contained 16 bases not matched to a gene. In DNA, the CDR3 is TGTGCCAGCATCATGACCGACGACAAGACAGGGGGCACAGATACGCAGTATTTT. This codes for CASIMTDDKTGGTDTQYF.

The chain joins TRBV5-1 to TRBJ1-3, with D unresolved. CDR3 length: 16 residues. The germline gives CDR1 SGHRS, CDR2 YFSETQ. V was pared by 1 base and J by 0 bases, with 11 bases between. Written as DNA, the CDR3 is TGCGCCAGCAGCTTGACAGCTCTCGACTCTGGAAACACCATATATTTT. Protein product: CASSLTALDSGNTIYF.

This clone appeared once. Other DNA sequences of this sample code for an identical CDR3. The CDR3 reads CASSSDRYYGYTF. The CDR3 nucleotides read TGTGCCAGCAGCTCCGACAGATACTATGGCTACACCTTC. This chain uses TRBV7-6 with TRBJ1-2, with a weak D call TRBD1 (5 bases). This CDR3 has 13 amino acids. V lost 4 bases and J lost 3, with 9 bases in between. From germline, CDR1 is SGHVS and CDR2 FNYEAQ.

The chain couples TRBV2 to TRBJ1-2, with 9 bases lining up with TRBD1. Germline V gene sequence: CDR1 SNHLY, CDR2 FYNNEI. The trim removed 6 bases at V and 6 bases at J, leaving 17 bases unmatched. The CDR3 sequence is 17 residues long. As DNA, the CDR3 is TGTGCCAGCAGACGAAGGGGACAGGGTTTCGGAAAGCATGGCTACACCTTC. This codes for CASRRRGQGFGKHGYTF.

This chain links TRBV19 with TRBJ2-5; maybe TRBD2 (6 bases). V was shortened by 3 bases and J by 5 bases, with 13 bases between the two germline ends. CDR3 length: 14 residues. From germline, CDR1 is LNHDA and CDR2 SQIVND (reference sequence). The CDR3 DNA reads TGTGCCAGTAGTATTGGAGGCGGGGTGGAGACCCAGTACTTC. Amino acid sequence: CASSIGGGVETQYF.

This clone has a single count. The CDR3 loop reads CASSTGSQETQYF. CDR3 sequence (DNA): TGTGCCAGCAGTACAGGGAGTCAAGAGACCCAGTACTTC. This chain joins TRBV5-6 and TRBJ2-5, with a tentative D call TRBD1 (6 bases). The germline gives CDR1 SGHDT, CDR2 YYEEEE. With 5 bases removed from V and 2 bases from J, the gap between germline ends came to 10 bases. This CDR3 is built from 13 residues.

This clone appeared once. CDR3 nucleotides: TGTGCCAGCAGCCCTGGGCCCGGTAATCTCCCAGATACGCAGTATTTT. Amino acid sequence: CASSPGPGNLPDTQYF. The rearrangement joins TRBV27 to TRBJ2-3; D is undetermined. Germline CDR1 MNHEY, CDR2 SMNVEV (reference sequence). Trimming stripped 6 bases from V and 4 bases from J, with 20 bases between. The CDR3 contains 16 residues.

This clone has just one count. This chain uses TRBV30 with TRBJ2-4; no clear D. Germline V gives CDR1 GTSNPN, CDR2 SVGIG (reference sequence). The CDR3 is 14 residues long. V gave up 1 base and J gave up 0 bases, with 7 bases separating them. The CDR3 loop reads CAWSDLLAKNIQYF. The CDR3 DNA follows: TGTGCCTGGAGTGATTTACTAGCCAAAAACATTCAGTACTTC. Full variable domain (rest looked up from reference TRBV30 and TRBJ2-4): SQTIHQWPATLVQPVGSPLSLECTVEGTSNPNLYWYRQAAGRGLQLLFYSVGIGQISSEVPQNLSASRPQDRQFILSSKKLLLSDSGFYLCAWSDLLAKNIQYFGAGTRLSVL.

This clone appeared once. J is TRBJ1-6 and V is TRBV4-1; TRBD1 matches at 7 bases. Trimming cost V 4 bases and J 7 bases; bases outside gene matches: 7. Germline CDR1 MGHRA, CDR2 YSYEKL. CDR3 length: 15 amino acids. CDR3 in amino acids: CASSPQGGPNSPLHF. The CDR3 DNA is TGCGCCAGCAGCCCCCAGGGGGGTCCCAATTCACCCCTCCACTTT.

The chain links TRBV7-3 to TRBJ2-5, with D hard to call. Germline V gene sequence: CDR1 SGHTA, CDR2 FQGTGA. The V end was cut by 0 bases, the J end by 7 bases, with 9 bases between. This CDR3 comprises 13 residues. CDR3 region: CASSLTGSGTQYF. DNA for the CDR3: TGTGCCAGCAGCTTAACGGGTTCGGGGACCCAGTACTTC. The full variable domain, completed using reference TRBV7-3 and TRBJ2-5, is GAGVSQTPSNKVTEKGKYVELRCDPISGHTALYWYRQSLGQGPEFLIYFQGTGAADDSGLPNDRFFAVRPEGSVSTLKIQRTERGDSAVYLCASSLTGSGTQYFGPGTRLLVL.

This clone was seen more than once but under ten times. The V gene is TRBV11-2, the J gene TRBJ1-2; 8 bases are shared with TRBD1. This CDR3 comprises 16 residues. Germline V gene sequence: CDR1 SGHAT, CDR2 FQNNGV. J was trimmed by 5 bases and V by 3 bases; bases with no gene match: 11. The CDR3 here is CASSFAQGGQLYGYTF. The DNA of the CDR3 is TGTGCCAGCAGCTTCGCACAGGGGGGTCAACTTTATGGCTACACCTTC.

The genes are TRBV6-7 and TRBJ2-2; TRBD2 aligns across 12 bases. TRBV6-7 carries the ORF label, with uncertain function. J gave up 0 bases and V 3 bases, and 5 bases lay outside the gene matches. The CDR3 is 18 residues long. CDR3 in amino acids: CASSYRSSGGANTGELFF. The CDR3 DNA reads TGTGCCAGCAGTTATAGATCTAGCGGGGGGGCGAACACCGGGGAGCTGTTTTTT.

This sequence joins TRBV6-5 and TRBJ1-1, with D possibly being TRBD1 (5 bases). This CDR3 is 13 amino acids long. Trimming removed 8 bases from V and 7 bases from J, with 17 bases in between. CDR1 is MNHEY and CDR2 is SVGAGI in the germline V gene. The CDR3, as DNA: TGTGCCAGCCCGCGCGGGGGTGGAAATGAAGCTTTCTTT. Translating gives CASPRGGGNEAFF.

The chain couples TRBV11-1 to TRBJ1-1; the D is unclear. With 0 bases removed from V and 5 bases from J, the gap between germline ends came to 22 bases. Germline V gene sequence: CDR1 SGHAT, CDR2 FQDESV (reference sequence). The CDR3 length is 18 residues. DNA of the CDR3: TGTGCCAGCAGCTTAGCGCGATACGGAGGGTTAAAACCTACTGAAGCTTTCTTT. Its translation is CASSLARYGGLKPTEAFF. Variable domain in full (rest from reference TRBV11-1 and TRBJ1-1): EAEVAQSPRYKITEKSQAVAFWCDPISGHATLYWYRQILGQGPELLVQFQDESVVDDSQLPKDRFSAERLKGVDSTLKIQPAELGDSAMYLCASSLARYGGLKPTEAFFGQGTRLTVV.

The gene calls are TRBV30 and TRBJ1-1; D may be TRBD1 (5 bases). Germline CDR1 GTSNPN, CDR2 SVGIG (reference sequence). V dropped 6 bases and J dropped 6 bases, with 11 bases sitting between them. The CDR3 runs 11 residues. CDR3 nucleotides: TGTGCCTGTAATGTAGGGGCTGAAGCTTTCTTT. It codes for CACNVGAEAFF.

For the CDR3, the DNA is TGTGCCAGCAGTTTCAAAGGGGGCTCTGAAGCTTTCTTT. Residues: CASSFKGGSEAFF. The chain joins TRBV6-5 to TRBJ1-1; 7 nucleotides match TRBD1. The CDR3 has 13 amino acids. Germline values: CDR1 MNHEY, CDR2 SVGAGI. Losses at the gene ends were 4 bases for V and 6 bases for J; bases not matched to a gene: 5.